The T cell receptor (beta chain) under discussion was sequenced for a study of OX40 agonist ivuxolimab in advanced cancers. Study as a whole: Two cutaneous melanoma patients and one hepatocellular carcinoma patient, three in all, had partial responses. General study results and limits: Doses of 0.1 to 3.0 mg/kg were accompanied by clonal expansion of CD4+ and CD8+ blood T cells by week 6. Antigen specificity was not determined for the expanded peripheral T cells.

Concerning this clone itself: Its antigen is not identified.

Profiled with immunoSEQ multiplex PCR; TCRdb holds only in-frame clones, not every one. Here the sample spans about 71,000 clones, around 80% being singletons. V gave up 5 bases and J gave up 1 base; unmatched junction bases: 6. CDR1 and CDR2 from the germline V gene are SEHNR and FQNEAQ (reference sequence). The CDR3 is made up of 15 amino acids. The sequence came from an adult with an advanced solid tumor such as melanoma, head and neck, liver or kidney cancer. Specimen: CD4+ or CD8+ T cells sorted from blood, collected in a trial of the OX40 agonist ivuxolimab. The chain carries TRBV7-9 and TRBJ2-3, with 7 bases identical to TRBD2. The CDR3 DNA reads TGTGCCAGCAGCACACGGGGGGAGGGCACAGATACGCAGTATTTT. This codes for CASSTRGEGTDTQYF.